Presented here are 13 T cell receptor beta chains from one specimen sequenced in a study of CD8 T cells in ankylosing spondylitis. TCRdb itself ran the 5' RACE reads through MiXCR, one entry per CDR3 protein. This table holds 300,000 to 400,000 distinct CDR3 sequences, about 15% found once. Source material: blood, either unsorted or a sorted T cell fraction (not recorded which). These receptors all come from a male donor with ankylosing spondylitis or in good health (not recorded which).

The chain employs TRBV5-1 and TRBJ2-6; no firm D call. Germline V gene sequence: CDR1 SGHRS, CDR2 YFSETQ. V was clipped by 0 bases and J by 0 bases, with 4 bases between them. The CDR3 is made up of 15 amino acids. The CDR3 is CASSLGISGANVLTF. In DNA form, the CDR3 reads TGCGCCAGCAGCTTGGGCATCTCTGGGGCCAACGTCCTGACTTTC.

The genes are TRBV5-1 and TRBJ2-5; possibly TRBD1 for D (6 bases). Trimming left V 3 bases short and J 5 bases short, with 20 bases between. CDR1 is SGHRS and CDR2 is YFSETQ in the germline V gene. The CDR3 totals 16 residues. The CDR3 DNA sequence: TGCGCCAGCAGCTCGGGGATGGACAGTGGGCGTGAGACCCAGTACTTC. Translated, it gives CASSSGMDSGRETQYF.

This clonotype showed up just a few times. The chain couples TRBV3-1 to TRBJ2-1; D is uncertain. Germline V lookup: CDR1 LGHDT, CDR2 YNNKEL (reference sequence). The CDR3 is 13 amino acids. V gave up 2 bases and J gave up 9 bases, with 11 bases separating them. CDR3 nucleotides: TGTGCCAGCAGCCAAAGTCGAGCAGGTGAGCAGTTCTTC. Its protein is CASSQSRAGEQFF.

This sequence joins TRBV15 and TRBJ2-5, with 8 bases that match TRBD1. This CDR3 has 15 amino acids. In germline, CDR1 is LNHNV, CDR2 YYDKDF (reference sequence). V lost 4 bases to trimming and J lost 5 bases; unmatched junction nucleotides: 9. The CDR3 sequence: CATSKETGDRETQYF. The CDR3, as DNA: TGTGCCACCAGCAAAGAGACAGGGGATAGGGAGACCCAGTACTTC.

This chain uses TRBV7-2 with TRBJ1-2; D might be TRBD1 (5 bases). There are 16 residues in the CDR3. V was cut by 7 bases and J by 2 bases, with 20 bases left in between. Germline-derived CDR1 and CDR2 are SGHTA and FQGNSA. CDR3 DNA: TGTGCCAGCACCTCTAGAGCCCGACAGAAAAACTATGGCTACACCTTC. This gives the protein CASTSRARQKNYGYTF.

The chain couples TRBV25-1 to TRBJ2-3, with 10 bases lining up with TRBD2. The trim removed 7 bases at V and 2 bases at J, leaving 6 bases unmatched. The germline V gene encodes CDR1 MGHDK and CDR2 SYGVNS. The CDR3 runs to 15 residues. In nucleotides, the CDR3 is TGTGCCAGCACCCGGAGCGGGGGGGCCACAGATACGCAGTATTTT. Its translation: CASTRSGGATDTQYF.

Only a few counts were recorded for this clonotype. The chain recombines TRBV7-8 with TRBJ2-2; a weak D match, TRBD1 (5 bases). The V and J ends lost 6 bases and 4 bases respectively, with 9 bases between them. The CDR3 totals 13 residues. Germline V gene sequence: CDR1 SGHVS, CDR2 FQNEAQ. Here the CDR3 reads CASRRTGTGELFF. DNA for the CDR3: TGTGCCAGCAGGCGTACAGGCACCGGGGAGCTGTTTTTT.

J is TRBJ2-1 and V is TRBV12-5; weak D call: TRBD1 (6 bases). The CDR3 has 19 amino acids. Germline V gene data show CDR1 as LGHNT and CDR2 as FRNRAP. Trimming pared 5 bases from V and 4 bases from J, leaving 27 bases between. This CDR3 is CASGPALDGRKGGYNEQFF. CDR3 nucleotide sequence: TGTGCTAGTGGTCCCGCCCTGGATGGTAGGAAAGGGGGTTACAATGAGCAGTTCTTC.

As DNA, the CDR3 is TGTGCCAGCAGTATCAGGGCGGCAGATACGCAGTATTTT. Translation: CASSIRAADTQYF. V gene TRBV27 combines with J gene TRBJ2-3; D might be TRBD1 (5 bases). The V gene lost 5 bases and the J gene lost 4 bases, with 10 bases spanning the gap. CDR3 length equals 13 residues. Per germline, CDR1 MNHEY and CDR2 SMNVEV (reference sequence).

This clonotype was detected only a few times. The J gene is TRBJ1-2, the V gene TRBV28; possible D gene TRBD1, 5 bases. CDR1 is MDHEN and CDR2 is SYDVKM in the germline V gene. Trimming shortened V by 3 bases and J by 6 bases, and 11 bases separated the two germline ends. The CDR3 runs to 13 residues. CDR3: CASSFPPTDGYTF. CDR3 sequence (DNA): TGTGCCAGCAGTTTCCCCCCGACAGATGGCTACACCTTC.

The chain couples TRBV7-2 to TRBJ1-4, with no clear D. Germline loops: CDR1 SGHTA, CDR2 FQGNSA. Trimming left V 5 bases short and J 3 bases short, with 16 bases between. CDR3 size: 16 residues. The CDR3 loop reads CASSPSSGPPNEKLFF. The CDR3 DNA reads as TGTGCCAGCAGCCCGTCAAGCGGACCGCCTAATGAAAAACTGTTTTTT.

This clonotype was found a few times. CDR3 nucleotides: TGTGCCAGCAGTCCTGCGGGACTAGCAGGCAATGAGCAGTTCTTC. It specifies CASSPAGLAGNEQFF. The chain carries TRBV2 and TRBJ2-1; TRBD2 matches at 9 bases. This CDR3 region has 15 residues. CDR1 and CDR2 from the germline V gene are SNHLY and FYNNEI. The V gene end was trimmed by 5 bases and the J gene end by 6 bases; junction bases not matched to a gene: 8.

This clonotype has ten or more counts. The chain combines TRBV20-1 with TRBJ2-3; 8 nucleotides line up with TRBD2. Germline V lookup: CDR1 DFQATT, CDR2 SNEGSKA (reference sequence). The CDR3 runs 15 residues. The junction had 5 bases not matched to a gene; V was cut back by 3 bases and J by 0 bases. The CDR3 DNA sequence: TGCAGTGCTAGTACAGCGGGAGTGAGCACAGATACGCAGTATTTT. Translation gives CSASTAGVSTDTQYF.